This T cell receptor (beta chain) was retrieved from a study of beta chain features in type 1 diabetes. Across the whole study: Cell yields, age and gender were similar between patients and healthy donors.

Expressed TCRB transcripts were sequenced because the isolated RNA had all been reverse transcribed beforehand. TCRdb's copy holds only in-frame clones and misses some; the assay was immunoSEQ multiplex PCR. Of about 170,000 clones in the sample, approximately 8% were seen once. V was shortened by 0 bases and J by 7 bases, with 13 bases between the two germline ends. Germline assignment: CDR1 LGHNA and CDR2 YSLEER. The CDR3 has 15 residues. Around 120 mL of blood, on average, came from one heparinised draw per donor. Sorted populations all exceeded 98% purity. Overall study findings and caveats: A pattern of fewer insertions and more deletions at VDJ junctions was seen in type 1 diabetes patients. Patients with Type 1 diabetes showed moderately but significantly shorter TCRB CDR3s in all four CD4+ subsets.

Comments on this clone: The target antigen is unknown.

Sequenced material: central memory CD4+ T cells from blood. The rearrangement joins TRBV4-3 to TRBJ1-3; the D gene is possibly TRBD1 (6 bases). The TCR sequence derives from a woman in her 40s with type 1 diabetes. The chain's CDR3 is CASSQDLQGDNTIYF. CDR3 coding DNA: TGCGCCAGCAGCCAAGATTTACAGGGTGATAACACCATATATTTT.